These 20 T cell receptor beta chains were sequenced from one sample in a study of shared clonotypes between healthy human individuals. Repertoires were generated with immunoSEQ multiplex PCR, while TCRdb's copy carries only in-frame clones and drops some. The table has over a million clones, around 76% seen once. Sequencing input: memory CD4+ T cells sorted from blood. Subset here: CD45RA-negative fraction. These receptors were taken from a man between 18 and 29 years old in good health.

The chain employs TRBV30 and TRBJ1-1, with TRBD1 matching 7 bases. Germline V gene data show CDR1 as GTSNPN and CDR2 as SVGIG (reference sequence). The CDR3 has 13 residues. J gave up 10 bases and V 4 bases, and 12 bases lay outside the gene matches. The CDR3 loop reads CAWIADRQGPAFF. The CDR3, as DNA: TGTGCCTGGATTGCAGATCGACAGGGCCCAGCTTTCTTT.

The V call is TRBV9, the J call TRBJ1-5; 9 bases are a match to TRBD1. The V segment lost 6 bases and the J segment 4 bases; nucleotides outside the gene matches: 5. The CDR3 sequence is 14 residues long. Germline CDR1 reads SGDLS; CDR2 reads YYNGEE. For the CDR3, the DNA is TGTGCCAGCACCCCGGGACAGGGAAATCAGCCCCAGCATTTT. This encodes CASTPGQGNQPQHF.

This chain joins TRBV19 and TRBJ2-5; no clear D. The CDR3 loop spans 11 amino acids. Germline CDR1 and CDR2: LNHDA and SQIVND (reference sequence). Trimming took 7 bases from V and 7 from J, leaving 10 bases between them. The CDR3 nucleotides read TGTGCCAGTACCTCGACTGGGACCCAGTACTTC. This gives the protein CASTSTGTQYF.

This chain links TRBV18 with TRBJ1-1; TRBD1 agrees at 9 bases. Germline assignment: CDR1 KGHSH and CDR2 LQKENI. Trimming removed 2 bases from V and 4 bases from J; junction bases left unmatched: 11. The CDR3 length is 17 residues. CDR3 bases: TGTGCCAGCTCACCATGGGGGGACAGGGTTTCGGGCACTGAAGCTTTCTTT. Translated, it gives CASSPWGDRVSGTEAFF.

The chain is built from TRBV28 and TRBJ1-2; the D is unclear. The V gene lost 7 bases and the J gene lost 1 base, with 10 bases spanning the gap. The CDR3 has 13 residues. Germline values: CDR1 MDHEN, CDR2 SYDVKM. This chain's CDR3 is CASTLTVNYGYTF. As DNA, the CDR3 is TGTGCCAGCACTCTAACAGTTAACTATGGCTACACCTTC.

This clone was seen a handful of times. The chain couples TRBV5-1 to TRBJ2-1; D remains unclear. The germline V gene has CDR1 SGHRS and CDR2 YFSETQ. This CDR3 comprises 15 residues. The ends were cut back, 0 bases at V and 6 bases at J, with 13 bases in the middle. The CDR3 loop reads CASSLEGTFGNEQFF. As DNA, the CDR3 is TGCGCCAGCAGCTTGGAGGGCACCTTTGGCAATGAGCAGTTCTTC.

This rearrangement joins TRBV6-1 to TRBJ1-2; D unclear. V shed 2 bases and J shed 2 bases, with 12 bases lying between them. Looked up from germline, CDR1 is MNHNS and CDR2 is SASEGT. CDR3 length: 15 amino acids. In DNA, the CDR3 is TGTGCCAGCAGTGAATACGGGATTCCCAACTATGGCTACACCTTC. It yields the protein CASSEYGIPNYGYTF.

The chain carries TRBV9 and TRBJ2-5, with D maybe TRBD1 (6 bases). V lost 4 bases to trimming and J lost 7 bases, with 20 bases between them. The CDR3 covers 15 residues. The germline gives CDR1 SGDLS, CDR2 YYNGEE. The CDR3 DNA sequence: TGTGCCAGCAGCCCGGATCACAGGGAAAGTGGGACCCAGTACTTC. Translated: CASSPDHRESGTQYF.

The chain employs TRBV27 and TRBJ1-3, with 7 bases fitting TRBD1. This CDR3 is built from 14 residues. Germline V gives CDR1 MNHEY, CDR2 SMNVEV (reference sequence). V shed 5 bases and J 2 bases; nucleotides not matched to a gene: 3. The CDR3: CASSATGTGNTIYF. The CDR3 DNA is TGTGCCAGCAGTGCGACAGGGACTGGAAACACCATATATTTT.

This clone has more than one count but fewer than ten. The chain has TRBV2 and TRBJ2-6; D call uncertain. CDR1 is SNHLY and CDR2 is FYNNEI in the germline V gene. This CDR3 is built from 15 residues. The germline V and J ends were trimmed by 4 bases and 2 bases, with 9 bases remaining between them. This CDR3 reads CASSAQSTGANVLTF. In nucleotides, the CDR3 is TGTGCCAGCAGTGCACAGAGTACTGGGGCCAACGTCCTGACTTTC.

The gene calls are TRBV4-3 and TRBJ1-2, with D possibly being TRBD1 (6 bases). V lost 0 bases and J 8 bases, leaving 10 bases between the germline ends. CDR3 length equals 13 residues. The V gene's germline CDR1 is LGHNA and CDR2 YSLEER. CDR3 sequence reads: CASSQEGGVGYTF. CDR3 sequence (DNA): TGCGCCAGCAGCCAAGAAGGGGGAGTAGGCTACACCTTC.

The chain employs TRBV4-1 and TRBJ1-6; no clear D gene. Looked up from germline, CDR1 is MGHRA and CDR2 is YSYEKL. CDR3 size: 12 residues. Trimming removed 4 bases from V and 13 bases from J, with 11 bases in between. CDR3 sequence (DNA): TGCGCCAGCAGCCGCGGATTTGAGCCCCTCCACTTT. It is translated as CASSRGFEPLHF.

The chain joins TRBV11-2 to TRBJ2-5; D possibly matches TRBD1 or TRBD2 (6 bases each). The CDR3 has 17 residues. The germline V gene encodes CDR1 SGHAT and CDR2 FQNNGV. V was shortened by 1 base and J by 2 bases, with 17 bases between the two germline ends. This chain's CDR3 is CASSLGGRTGGQETQYF. The DNA for the CDR3 is TGTGCCAGCAGCTTAGGGGGGCGAACCGGAGGGCAAGAGACCCAGTACTTC.

CDR3 nucleotides: TGTGCCAGCTCACCTTTTATGGGGACGGCAACGGACACTGAAGCTTTCTTT. This sequence encodes CASSPFMGTATDTEAFF. The chain is built from TRBV18 and TRBJ1-1; TRBD1 is a possible D gene (5 bases). The V end lost 3 bases, the J end lost 3 bases, and 20 bases lay between the germline ends. Per the germline V gene, CDR1 is KGHSH and CDR2 is LQKENI. The CDR3 runs 17 residues. Full variable domain (rest looked up from reference TRBV18 and TRBJ1-1): NAGVMQNPRHLVRRRGQEARLRCSPMKGHSHVYWYRQLPEEGLKFMVYLQKENIIDESGMPKERFSAEFPKEGPSILRIQQVVRGDSAAYFCASSPFMGTATDTEAFFGQGTRLTVV.

The rearrangement links TRBV10-3 to TRBJ1-4; no definite D call. The CDR3 runs 13 residues. CDR1 is ENHRY, CDR2 SYGVKD, per germline. Trimming took off 10 bases at V and 0 bases at J, with 9 bases between the two ends. The CDR3 bases are TGTGCCACCTCTGGTTCAACTAATGAAAAACTGTTTTTT. Its translation: CATSGSTNEKLFF.

To note about this clone: Other DNA sequences in the sample encode the same CDR3. V usage is TRBV5-1 and J usage is TRBJ1-2; D gene ambiguous. Germline CDR1 is SGHRS and CDR2 is YFSETQ. CDR3 length equals 13 residues. V was pared by 0 bases and J by 4 bases, with 7 bases between. The DNA of the CDR3 is TGCGCCAGCAGCTTGGGGGCCGTCTATGGCTACACCTTC. Encoded protein: CASSLGAVYGYTF.

This rearrangement joins TRBV29-1 to TRBJ2-5; 7 bases line up with TRBD2. With the DNA end fitting TRBJ2-7 better, the J assignment may be wrong. The germline gives CDR1 SQVTM, CDR2 ANQGSEA. CDR3 length: 14 amino acids. CDR3 protein: CSVEDPSGSYEQYF. The DNA of the CDR3 is TGCAGCGTTGAAGACCCTAGCGGTTCCTACGAGCAGTACTTC.

This clone was picked up a small number of times. The V and J genes are TRBV7-2 and TRBJ2-3; D might be TRBD2 (5 bases). V lost 5 bases to trimming and J lost 1 base, with 13 bases between them. CDR3 size: 15 residues. CDR1 and CDR2 from the germline V gene are SGHTA and FQGNSA. CDR3: CASSRLKAGTDTQYF. The CDR3 DNA is TGTGCCAGCAGCCGCCTCAAAGCGGGCACAGATACGCAGTATTTT. Based on the CDR3 plus reference TRBV7-2 and TRBJ2-3, the full variable domain is GAGVSQSPSNKVTEKGKDVELRCDPISGHTALYWYRQSLGQGLEFLIYFQGNSAPDKSGLPSDRFSAERTGGSVSTLTIQRTQQEDSAVYLCASSRLKAGTDTQYFGPGTRLTVL.

The chain has TRBV18 and TRBJ1-6; D call uncertain. Germline V gives CDR1 KGHSH, CDR2 LQKENI. Trimming took off 2 bases at V and 12 bases at J, with 8 bases between the two ends. The CDR3 sequence is 12 residues long. This CDR3 is CASSPFSEPLHF. In DNA, the CDR3 is TGTGCCAGCTCACCATTCTCAGAACCCCTCCACTTT.

There are a few counts of this clone. The CDR3 DNA reads as TGTGCCAGCAGAAGGACGGCCAGCACAGATACGCAGTATTTT. Translated, it gives CASRRTASTDTQYF. This chain joins TRBV6-1 and TRBJ2-3, with D unresolved. V shed 6 bases and J shed 0 bases, with 10 bases lying between them. The CDR3 consists of 14 residues. Germline V gene sequence: CDR1 MNHNS, CDR2 SASEGT.